Given below is one TCR beta chain in context. This entry is derived from a study of blood T cell repertoires in COVID-19. Study details: Collection of acute and convalescent COVID-19 samples took place in the United States, Italy and Spain.

CDR1 and CDR2 from the germline V gene are SGHKS and YYEKEE (reference sequence). Trimming removed 6 bases from V and 7 bases from J; junction bases left unmatched: 6. This CDR3 spans 14 amino acids. In the original processing: Quantification of nucleated cells was approximated via reference gene primer amplification. Some clones are missing from TCRdb's copy, which holds only in-frame ones; the method was immunoSEQ multiplex PCR. V, J and clone size are taken as reported in that table, and D and trimming were inferred from the DNA itself. The table shows about 190,000 clones, with approximately 80% occurring only once.

The chain has TRBV5-5 and TRBJ1-4; 10 bases map to TRBD1. The TCR originated in a woman between 50 and 59 years old with acute or convalescent COVID-19. The sample was peripheral blood. The CDR3 sequence: CASNSGTGAEKLFF. For the CDR3, the DNA is TGTGCCAGCAATTCCGGGACAGGGGCTGAAAAACTGTTTTTT. The variable domain in full, completed from reference TRBV5-5 and TRBJ1-4, reads DAGVTQSPTHLIKTRGQQVTLRCSPISGHKSVSWYQQVLGQGPQFIFQYYEKEERGRGNFPDRFSARQFPNYSSELNVNALLLGDSALYLCASNSGTGAEKLFFGSGTQLSVL.